Listed here is a single TCR beta chain. No antigen is known for it. No base quality values were provided; no much bigger clone lies one nucleotide off. Graves' hyperthyroidism was defined as stable when no progression to ophthalmopathy occurred over 18 months of follow-up. Hyperthyroidism patients were newly diagnosed, had a disease duration of under 2 months, and were aged 18 to 65 years. Patients with uncontrolled infections, other autoimmune diseases, pregnancy or lactation were excluded. Clinical symptoms, serum thyroxine and TRAb, thyroid ultrasound, and orbital computed tomography formed the basis for the diagnoses. PBMCs were separated from over 9 ml of fresh peripheral blood using Ficoll-Paque density gradient centrifugation. Trizol reagent was used to extract total RNA, and RNA quality was then checked on an Agilent 2100 Bioanalyzer. This sample was included in a study of T cells in Graves' hyperthyroidism and ophthalmopathy (dated by TCRdb to between 2018 and 2021). Context from the whole study: Peripheral blood was sampled at the time of initial diagnosis, prior to any treatment. In several Graves' hyperthyroidism patients, the study also compared T-cell repertoires from thyroid tissue with T-cell repertoires from blood. TCR V-J signatures able to tell the groups apart were searched for in a discovery cohort of 95 or so patients, of whom roughly 42 had Graves' ophthalmopathy and more than 55 had stable Graves' hyperthyroidism. Following sampling, methimazole starting at 30 mg daily was given to hyperthyroidism patients, and high-dose intravenous methylprednisolone was given to ophthalmopathy patients. The paper describes TCR Vbeta CDR3 sequencing of more than 120 peripheral blood samples, made up of roughly 40 ophthalmopathy patients, 70 to 75 hyperthyroidism patients and approximately 17 progressor patients. Prospective prediction of ophthalmopathy was tested in an independent validation cohort consisting of some 18 hyperthyroidism patients and around 17 patients who later progressed to ophthalmopathy. The roughly 90 discovery patients were divided at random into training and test sets in a 7:3 ratio.

Amplification of TCR beta CDR3 regions was carried out from RNA transcripts. A first-round RT-PCR of the TCR CDR3 used the HTBI primer set with the Qiagen OneStep RT-PCR kit. The libraries were constructed in a second round of multiplex PCR and then size-selected and purified. Sequencing of the libraries was done on an Illumina HiSeq2000 using paired-end 100 bp reads. Turning to the authors' computational methods: SOAPnuke was used to process the raw data, with reads discarded if the reads contained adapters or uncalled bases, had a mean Phred below 15, or lacked an exact constant-primer or identifier match. High-quality paired reads were merged using COPE v1.2.5, and each unique nucleotide sequence was defined as a clonotype. MiTCR v1.1 was used to align clonotypes to the IMGT TRBV, TRBD and TRBJ reference segments. The analysis included only V-J combinations with a frequency above 0.0001, which together covered more than 98% of the repertoires. A TCS score was defined as the ratio of F50 (clonal expansion) to E x V (chaos), with BLOSUM62-based TCRdist applied between CDR3 peptides within each V-J. Welch's t-statistics and random forest reduced 450 to 600 V-J features to roughly 13, which were used in a naive Bayes classifier (R e1071). The Morisita-Horn index was used to measure how similar the thyroid and blood repertoires were. The raw public data were reprocessed by TCRdb itself: fastp quality trimming at Q25, MiXCR clonotype calling, in-frame beta chains only. Each CDR3 protein appears once, grouped with its most common genes and DNA. It is TCRdb's table, rather than the study itself, that gives the V and J calls and clone size. The sample contains 750,000 to 900,000 distinct CDR3 sequences, around 38% of them found a single time. The ten biggest clones cover 8.9% of the sample.

General conclusions and limits of the study: No statistical method was used to fix the sample size in advance, and group allocation was not hidden from the investigators. Most expanded thyroid clonotypes (frequency above 0.001) were also detected in blood, a finding suggesting that blood repertoires may reflect thyroid immune responses. In validation, the model predicted progression to ophthalmopathy with over 60% sensitivity and 72.22% specificity, a median of 6.5 months before onset. Ophthalmopathy was separated from stable hyperthyroidism by a 13 V-J signature model, with over 85% sensitivity and 81% to 83% specificity obtained in cross-validation and 80%/75% obtained in testing.

Source material: blood. This receptor was identified in a man aged 18 to 29 with Graves' hyperthyroidism.

CDR3 reads: CASSVVQGVDSPLHF. The nucleotide sequence reads TGTGCCAGCAGCGTAGTTCAGGGGGTAGATTCACCCCTCCACTTT. The rearrangement joined TRBV9 to TRBJ1-6; the junction holds 7 bases that match TRBD1. CDR1 and CDR2, per the germline V gene, are SGDLS and YYNGEE. The CDR3 holds 15 amino acids from the cysteine to the phenylalanine. The CDR3 DNA has 45 bases and is translated from base 1. Unmatched junction bases come to 5, with V trimmed by 0 bases and J by 8 bases.